This T cell receptor (beta chain) is from a study of cytomegalovirus exposure and HLA in healthy donors. Regarding the study as a whole: Equally common other TCR beta chains were less clonally expanded than HLA-associated ones, a later analysis found.

Primers included in the PCR were 60 Vbeta and 13 Jbeta primers. Original processing methods: In a later analysis, of around 80 million unique beta chains, about 10 million appeared in at least two donors. Clones were read by immunoSEQ multiplex PCR, and TCRdb kept only the in-frame ones, dropping some. D and trimming come from the DNA, and the V and J calls and clone size come from that table. The sample yields around 140,000 clones, approximately 65% seen once. Germline V gene data show CDR1 as ENHRY and CDR2 as SYGVKD. With 7 bases removed from V and 2 bases from J, the gap between germline ends came to 9 bases. The CDR3 covers 13 residues. Likely unrecorded immune exposures existed in these nominally healthy donors. Points on this clone: Its specificity is unknown.

The chain has TRBV10-3 and TRBJ1-5, with D possibly matching TRBD1 (5 bases). Source material: PBMCs. This clonotype was sampled from a woman aged 55-69 years in good health and CMV-seronegative. CDR3 loop: CAINQGGNQPQHF. CDR3 nucleotide sequence: TGTGCCATCAACCAGGGTGGCAATCAGCCCCAGCATTTT.